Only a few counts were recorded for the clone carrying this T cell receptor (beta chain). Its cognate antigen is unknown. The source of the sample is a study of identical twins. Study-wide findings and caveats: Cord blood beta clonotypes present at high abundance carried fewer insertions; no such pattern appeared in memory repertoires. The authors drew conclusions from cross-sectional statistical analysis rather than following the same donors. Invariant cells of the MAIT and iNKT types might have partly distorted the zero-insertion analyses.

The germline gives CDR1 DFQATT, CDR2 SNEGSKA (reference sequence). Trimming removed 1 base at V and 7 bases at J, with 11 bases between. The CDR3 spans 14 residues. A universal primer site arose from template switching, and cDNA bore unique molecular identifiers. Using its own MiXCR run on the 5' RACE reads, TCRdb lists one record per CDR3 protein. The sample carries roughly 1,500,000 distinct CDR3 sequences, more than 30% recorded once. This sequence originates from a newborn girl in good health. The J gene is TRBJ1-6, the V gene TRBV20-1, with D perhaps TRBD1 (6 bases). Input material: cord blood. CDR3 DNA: TGCAGTGCTAGAGTCGGCAGGGGAAATTCACCCCTCCACTTT. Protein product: CSARVGRGNSPLHF.